This entry lists 10 T cell receptor beta chains sequenced from one sample in a study of immune evolution from preneoplasia to lung adenocarcinoma. Sequencing used immunoSEQ multiplex PCR; TCRdb keeps in-frame clones, though not all of them. The table lists about 15,000 clones, approximately 80% of them singletons. The sample comprised FFPE minimally invasive lung adenocarcinoma tissue. Receptors originate from a person aged 60 to 80 with lung adenocarcinoma.

V usage is TRBV19 and J usage is TRBJ2-7, with 9 bases identical to TRBD2. The germline V gene encodes CDR1 LNHDA and CDR2 SQIVND (reference sequence). V gave up 6 bases and J gave up 5 bases; unmatched junction bases: 5. The CDR3 runs 13 residues. CDR3 loop: CASSDAGGDEQYF. For the CDR3, the DNA is TGTGCCAGTAGCGACGCGGGAGGGGACGAGCAGTACTTC.

The chain couples TRBV11-2 to TRBJ1-2, with D possibly being TRBD1 (5 bases). The CDR3 consists of 12 residues. Trimming took off 5 bases at V and 14 bases at J, with 18 bases between the two ends. From germline, CDR1 is SGHAT and CDR2 FQNNGV. The CDR3 sequence: CASSKDDPPGTF. Written as DNA, the CDR3 is TGTGCCAGCAGCAAAGACGACCCTCCAGGGACCTTC.

This chain uses TRBV21-1 with TRBJ2-2. TRBV21-1 is deemed a pseudogene. The CDR3 has 14 amino acids. The CDR3 DNA is TGTGCCAGCCCCGGGACGGCGAACACCGGGGAGCTGTTTTTT. Translation: CASPGTANTGELFF.

This clone was detected a few times. This sample includes further DNA sequences coding for the same CDR3. The rearrangement links TRBV6-5 to TRBJ1-5; D is perhaps TRBD1 (5 bases). With 0 bases removed from V and 5 bases from J, the gap between germline ends came to 11 bases. The CDR3 is 15 amino acids. Germline V gene sequence: CDR1 MNHEY, CDR2 SVGAGI. The CDR3 DNA reads TGTGCCAGCAGTTACTCTCGGGGAGGGGATCAGCCCCAGCATTTT. It encodes CASSYSRGGDQPQHF.

This clone appeared once. This chain joins TRBV5-6 and TRBJ2-7; 13 positions match TRBD2. The junction had 3 bases not matched to a gene; V was cut back by 2 bases and J by 7 bases. This CDR3 comprises 14 residues. Germline CDR1 SGHDT, CDR2 YYEEEE. The DNA for the CDR3 is TGTGCCAGCAGCTTCGGACTAGCGGGAGAGGAGCAGTACTTC. The encoded protein is CASSFGLAGEEQYF.

In this sample, this clone turned up once. The CDR3 nucleotides are TGTGCCAGCAGGTACTCGATCCTCCTGAACACTGAAGCTTTCTTT. This sequence encodes CASRYSILLNTEAFF. The chain has TRBV28 and TRBJ1-1; D ambiguous. CDR3 size: 15 residues. Germline CDR1 is MDHEN and CDR2 is SYDVKM. V was shortened by 6 bases and J by 0 bases, with 14 bases between the two germline ends.

The chain uses TRBV6-6 and TRBJ1-3; D call uncertain. Per the germline V gene, CDR1 is MNHNY and CDR2 is SVGAGI (reference sequence). CDR3 size: 14 residues. The germline V and J ends were trimmed by 2 bases and 4 bases, with 9 bases remaining between them. DNA of the CDR3: TGTGCCAGCAGTTACGATCTATTCGGAAACACCATATATTTT. It translates to CASSYDLFGNTIYF.

J is TRBJ2-7 and V is TRBV27; 9 nucleotides match TRBD1. CDR3 size: 14 residues. Per germline, CDR1 MNHEY and CDR2 SMNVEV (reference sequence). Trimming cost V 7 bases and J 3 bases; bases outside gene matches: 7. CDR3 protein: CASTRGDRVYEQYF. CDR3 DNA: TGTGCCAGCACTCGGGGGGACAGGGTCTACGAGCAGTACTTC.

This CDR3 reads CASRGGGDNYGYTF. The CDR3 region has the DNA TGTGCCAGCAGGGGGGGAGGGGACAACTATGGCTACACCTTC. The chain carries TRBV28 and TRBJ1-2; perhaps TRBD1 as D (5 bases). The CDR3 has 14 amino acids. V was shortened by 6 bases and J by 2 bases, with 13 bases between the two germline ends. Per germline, CDR1 MDHEN and CDR2 SYDVKM.

The genes are TRBV5-4 and TRBJ1-1, with D perhaps matching TRBD1 (5 bases). Germline CDR1 is SGHNT and CDR2 is YYREEE (reference sequence). V lost 5 bases and J 5 bases, leaving 13 bases between the germline ends. This CDR3 contains 13 residues. CDR3 DNA: TGTGCCAGCAGAAAAGGCGGGGGAACTGAAGCTTTCTTT. This gives the protein CASRKGGGTEAFF. The full variable domain, completed using reference TRBV5-4 and TRBJ1-1, is ETGVTQSPTHLIKTRGQQVTLRCSSQSGHNTVSWYQQALGQGPQFIFQYYREEENGRGNFPPRFSGLQFPNYSSELNVNALELDDSALYLCASRKGGGTEAFFGQGTRLTVV.